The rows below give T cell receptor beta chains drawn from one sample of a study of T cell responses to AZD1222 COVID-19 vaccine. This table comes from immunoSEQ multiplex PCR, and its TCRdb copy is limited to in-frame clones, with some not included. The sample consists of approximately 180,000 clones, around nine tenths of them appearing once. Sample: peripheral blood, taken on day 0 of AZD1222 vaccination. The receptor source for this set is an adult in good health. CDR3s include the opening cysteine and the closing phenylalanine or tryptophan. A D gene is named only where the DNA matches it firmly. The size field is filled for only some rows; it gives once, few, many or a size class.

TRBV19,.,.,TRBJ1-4,CASSDTGYWNEKLFF,TGTGCCAGTAGTGACACAGGTTACTGGAATGAAAAACTGTTTTTT
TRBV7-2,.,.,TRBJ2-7,CASTSRVSGEQYF,TGTGCCAGCACCTCCCGGGTTTCTGGCGAGCAGTACTTC
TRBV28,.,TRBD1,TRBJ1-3,CASTTTGAGNTIYF,TGTGCCAGCACAACGACAGGGGCTGGAAACACCATATATTTT
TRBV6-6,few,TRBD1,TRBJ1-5,CASRLTGDNQPQHF,TGTGCCAGCAGATTGACAGGGGACAATCAGCCCCAGCATTTT
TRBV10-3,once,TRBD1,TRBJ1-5,CAIQDRGDQPQHF,TGTGCCATCCAGGACAGGGGAGATCAGCCCCAGCATTTT
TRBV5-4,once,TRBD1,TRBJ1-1,CASSSTPGGTEAFF,TGTGCCAGCAGCTCGACCCCAGGGGGCACTGAAGCTTTCTTT
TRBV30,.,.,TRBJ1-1,CAWSVSRGYTEAFF,TGTGCCTGGAGTGTTAGTAGAGGGTACACTGAAGCTTTCTTT
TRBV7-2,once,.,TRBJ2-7,CASSSQGYEQYF,TGTGCCAGCAGCTCGCAGGGGTACGAGCAGTACTTC
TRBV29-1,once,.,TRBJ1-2,CSVEAREWEGYTF,TGCAGCGTTGAAGCTAGGGAGTGGGAAGGCTACACCTTC
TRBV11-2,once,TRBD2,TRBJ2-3,CASSLGLASATQYF,TGTGCCAGCAGCCTAGGACTAGCATCTGCTACGCAGTATTTT
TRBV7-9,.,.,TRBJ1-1,CASSLGGKEAEAFF,TGTGCCAGCAGCTTAGGGGGAAAGGAAGCTGAAGCTTTCTTT
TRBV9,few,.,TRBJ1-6,CASSVGDGGQGNSPLHF,TGTGCCAGCAGCGTAGGGGACGGGGGTCAGGGGAATTCACCCCTCCACTTT
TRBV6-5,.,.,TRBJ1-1,CASFEGGGDEAFF,TGTGCCAGCTTCGAGGGAGGGGGAGATGAAGCTTTCTTT
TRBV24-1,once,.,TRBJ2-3,CATSDLQGSVDTQYF,TGTGCCACCAGTGATTTGCAGGGATCTGTGGATACGCAGTATTTT
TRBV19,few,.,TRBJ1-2,CASSTRRDTKTNYGYTF,TGTGCCAGTAGCACCCGGCGGGACACCAAAACTAACTATGGCTACACCTTC
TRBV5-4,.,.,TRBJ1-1,CASSLDLTRKNTEAFF,TGTGCCAGCAGCTTGGATCTTACACGGAAGAACACTGAAGCTTTCTTT
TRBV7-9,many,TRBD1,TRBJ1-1,CASSLSAGGVSEAFF,TGTGCCAGCAGCTTAAGTGCAGGGGGGGTATCGGAAGCTTTCTTT
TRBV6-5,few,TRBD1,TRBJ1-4,CASSSNRGLGEKLFF,TGTGCCAGCAGTTCGAACAGGGGGCTAGGTGAAAAACTGTTTTTT
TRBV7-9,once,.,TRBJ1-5,CASSRGEGFQDQPQHF,TGTGCCAGCAGCCGCGGTGAGGGGTTTCAGGATCAGCCCCAGCATTTT
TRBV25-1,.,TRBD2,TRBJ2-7,CASSVPGLPVYEQYF,TGTGCCAGCAGTGTTCCGGGACTACCCGTATACGAGCAGTACTTC
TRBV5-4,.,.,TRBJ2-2,CASSLGPGANTGELFF,TGTGCCAGCAGCTTGGGTCCGGGGGCAAACACCGGGGAGCTGTTTTTT
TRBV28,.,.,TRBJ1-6,CASSGGWSPPLHF,TGTGCCAGCAGTGGGGGGTGGTCTCCACCCCTCCACTTT
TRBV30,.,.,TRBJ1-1,CAWLSGDGMNTEAFF,TGTGCCTGGCTGTCAGGGGACGGCATGAACACTGAAGCTTTCTTT
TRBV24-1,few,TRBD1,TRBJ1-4,CATSDQTAGGGEKLFF,TGTGCCACCAGTGATCAGACAGCAGGGGGTGGTGAAAAACTGTTTTTT
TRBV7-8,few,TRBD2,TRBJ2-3,CASSPQPTSGARGTQYF,TGTGCCAGCAGCCCCCAACCGACTAGCGGGGCACGGGGTACGCAGTATTTT
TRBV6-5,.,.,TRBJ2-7,CATTRDGPGEQYF,TGTGCCACAACCCGGGACGGCCCTGGAGAGCAGTACTTC
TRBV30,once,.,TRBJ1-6,CAWSEKIYNSPLHF,TGTGCCTGGAGTGAGAAAATCTATAATTCACCCCTCCACTTT
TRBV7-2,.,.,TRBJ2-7,CASSSPGSEQYF,TGTGCCAGCAGCAGTCCTGGCTCCGAGCAGTACTTC
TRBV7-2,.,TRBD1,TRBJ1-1,CASSLEGTVTNEAFF,TGTGCCAGCAGCTTAGAGGGGACAGTGACTAATGAAGCTTTCTTT
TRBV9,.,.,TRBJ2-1,CASSVGQQPINEQFF,TGTGCCAGCAGCGTAGGACAGCAGCCCATCAATGAGCAGTTCTTC
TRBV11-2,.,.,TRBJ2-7,CASSLEGEQYF,TGTGCCAGCAGCTTAGAAGGGGAGCAGTACTTC
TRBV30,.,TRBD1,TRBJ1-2,CAWTGGFNYGYTF,TGTGCCTGGACAGGGGGTTTCAACTATGGCTACACCTTC
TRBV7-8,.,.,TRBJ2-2,CASSQGGTLTGELFF,TGTGCCAGCAGCCAAGGTGGGACGCTGACCGGGGAGCTGTTTTTT
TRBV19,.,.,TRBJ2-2,CASGGRGAGELFF,TGTGCCAGCGGGGGCAGGGGGGCCGGGGAGCTGTTTTTT
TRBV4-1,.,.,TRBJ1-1,CASSQEETLNTEAFF,TGCGCCAGCAGCCAAGAGGAGACCTTGAACACTGAAGCTTTCTTT
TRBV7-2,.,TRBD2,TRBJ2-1,CASSFSSGAYNEQFF,TGTGCCAGCAGCTTCTCTAGCGGAGCATACAATGAGCAGTTCTTC
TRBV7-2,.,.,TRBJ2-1,CASSLGVGEQFF,TGTGCCAGCAGCCTTGGGGTAGGCGAGCAGTTCTTC
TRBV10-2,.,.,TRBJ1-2,CASSEVLRGGYTF,TGCGCCAGCAGTGAAGTGTTGAGGGGTGGCTACACCTTC
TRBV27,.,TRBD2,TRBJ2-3,CASSLYSGGLTDTQYF,TGTGCCAGCAGTTTATACAGCGGGGGTCTCACAGATACGCAGTATTTT
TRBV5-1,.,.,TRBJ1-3,CASSLTAHTVSGNTIYF,TGCGCCAGCAGCTTGACCGCACACACGGTCTCTGGAAACACCATATATTTT
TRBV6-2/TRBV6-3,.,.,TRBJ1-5,CASSVTEPYQPQHF,TGTGCCAGCAGTGTTACAGAGCCGTATCAGCCCCAGCATTTT
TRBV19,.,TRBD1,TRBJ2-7,CASSDRTGATYEQYF,TGTGCCAGTAGTGATCGGACAGGGGCTACCTACGAGCAGTACTTC
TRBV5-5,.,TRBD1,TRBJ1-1,CASSLSMTGFTEAFF,TGTGCCAGCAGCCTCTCGATGACAGGGTTTACTGAAGCTTTCTTT
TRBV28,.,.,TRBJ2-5,CASRSGLEGGYQETQYF,TGTGCCAGCAGGTCAGGCCTGGAGGGTGGGTACCAAGAGACCCAGTACTTC
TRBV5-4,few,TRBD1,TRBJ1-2,CASSLETGNGYTF,TGTGCCAGCAGCTTGGAGACAGGGAATGGCTACACCTTC
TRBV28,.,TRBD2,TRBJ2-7,CASRTGGGNEQYF,TGTGCCAGCAGGACCGGGGGAGGGAACGAGCAGTACTTC
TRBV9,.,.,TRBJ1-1,CASSVGQVYTEAFF,TGTGCCAGCAGCGTAGGACAGGTATACACTGAAGCTTTCTTT
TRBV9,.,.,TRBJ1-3,CASSPPNSGNTIYF,TGTGCCAGCAGCCCGCCCAACTCTGGAAACACCATATATTTT
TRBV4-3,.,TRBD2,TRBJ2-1,CASSHGTSGVLNEQFF,TGCGCCAGCAGCCACGGGACTAGCGGGGTCCTCAATGAGCAGTTCTTC
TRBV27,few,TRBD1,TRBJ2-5,CASIRTGDRETQYF,TGTGCCAGCATACGAACAGGGGATCGGGAGACCCAGTACTTC
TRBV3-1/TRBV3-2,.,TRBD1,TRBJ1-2,CASSQDLGQGIYGYTF,TGTGCCAGCAGCCAAGATCTAGGACAGGGGATCTATGGCTACACCTTC
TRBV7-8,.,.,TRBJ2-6,CASSPQGSGANVLTF,TGTGCCAGCAGCCCGCAGGGATCTGGGGCCAACGTCCTGACTTTC
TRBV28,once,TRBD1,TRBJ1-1,CASSPGDRGRVEAFF,TGTGCCAGCAGTCCTGGGGACAGGGGGCGCGTGGAAGCTTTCTTT
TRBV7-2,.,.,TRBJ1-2,CASSLAGLQSSTYGYTF,TGTGCCAGCAGCTTAGCGGGGTTGCAAAGCAGTACCTATGGCTACACCTTC
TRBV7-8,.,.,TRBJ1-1,CASSPFLARGVHTEAFF,TGTGCCAGCAGCCCCTTTTTGGCCCGGGGAGTACACACTGAAGCTTTCTTT
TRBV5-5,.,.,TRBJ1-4,CASSSDANEKLFF,TGTGCCAGCAGCTCGGACGCTAATGAAAAACTGTTTTTT
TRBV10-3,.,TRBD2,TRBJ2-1,CAALATSGSANEQFF,TGTGCCGCCCTCGCCACTAGCGGGAGTGCAAATGAGCAGTTCTTC